This passage covers 11 T cell receptor beta chains from one sample sequenced in a study of cytomegalovirus exposure and HLA in healthy donors. Use of 60 Vbeta and 13 Jbeta primers characterized the PCR. Sequenced by immunoSEQ multiplex PCR; TCRdb stores in-frame clones only, minus some. The sample records 150,000 to 180,000 clones, roughly four fifths being singletons. The material sequenced was PBMCs. These receptors were taken from a man between 18 and 29 years old in good health and CMV-seronegative.

Remarks on this clone: The same CDR3 is also encoded by other DNA sequences in this sample. The gene calls are TRBV19 and TRBJ1-5; 8 positions agree with TRBD1. This CDR3 spans 13 amino acids. Germline CDR1 and CDR2: LNHDA and SQIVND (reference sequence). V shed 8 bases, J shed 2 bases, and the junction held 2 bases outside the gene matches. For the CDR3, the DNA is TGTGCCAGTCAGGACAGGGGCAATCAGCCCCAGCATTTT. Encoded protein: CASQDRGNQPQHF.

This clone appeared a single time. CDR3 loop: CASSPRLEEGAYGYTF. CDR3 DNA sequence: TGTGCCAGCTCACCGAGGTTGGAGGAGGGAGCCTATGGCTACACCTTC. The chain uses TRBV18 and TRBJ1-2; D not certain. CDR3 size: 16 residues. CDR1 and CDR2 (germline): KGHSH, LQKENI. Between the trimmed V and J ends, which lost 3 bases and 4 bases, there was a span of 18 bases.

The chain has TRBV7-2 and TRBJ1-5; D is perhaps TRBD1 (5 bases). Germline CDR1 SGHTA, CDR2 FQGNSA. The CDR3 covers 11 residues. V lost 7 bases and J lost 11, with 12 bases in between. CDR3 coding DNA: TGTGCCAGCACCTCTGGGGCGACCCAGCATTTT. Translation gives CASTSGATQHF.

This chain connects TRBV6-5 to TRBJ2-7, with D perhaps TRBD2 (5 bases). The CDR3 is 12 amino acids. Trimming removed 7 bases at V and 4 bases at J, with 11 bases between. CDR1 and CDR2 (germline): MNHEY, SVGAGI. Here the CDR3 DNA reads TGTGCCAGCAACCGTCGGGGATACGAGCAGTACTTC. It specifies CASNRRGYEQYF.

The rearrangement links TRBV19 to TRBJ2-5, with 7 bases fitting TRBD1. Germline V CDR1 and CDR2: LNHDA, SQIVND (reference sequence). V was pared by 6 bases and J by 2 bases, with 3 bases of the junction left unmatched. This CDR3 comprises 13 residues. CDR3: CASRPGQQETQYF. As DNA, the CDR3 is TGTGCCAGTAGGCCGGGACAGCAAGAGACCCAGTACTTC.

This clone appeared a few times. The chain couples TRBV9 to TRBJ1-1; possible D gene TRBD1, 5 bases. Trimming pared 0 bases from V and 2 bases from J, leaving 17 bases between. CDR1 SGDLS and CDR2 YYNGEE come from the germline V gene. CDR3 length equals 17 residues. CDR3 sequence: CASSVDPQSDRNTEAFF. CDR3 sequence (DNA): TGTGCCAGCAGCGTAGACCCCCAGTCAGACAGAAACACTGAAGCTTTCTTT.

V and J are TRBV27 and TRBJ2-5; the D gene is possibly TRBD2 (6 bases). The DNA end lines up better with TRBJ2-7; the J call may be wrong. The CDR3 extends over 16 amino acids. Germline V gene lookup returns CDR1 MNHEY and CDR2 SMNVEV (reference sequence). CDR3 nucleotides: TGTGCCAGCAGTCGAGTGGGGAGGACTTCCCTCTACGAGCAGTACTTC. Translated, it gives CASSRVGRTSLYEQYF.

V gene TRBV5-4 combines with J gene TRBJ1-3; unclear D gene. With 4 bases removed from V and 4 bases from J, the gap between germline ends came to 6 bases. From germline, CDR1 is SGHNT and CDR2 YYREEE (reference sequence). CDR3 length: 12 amino acids. The CDR3 loop is CASSTTGNTIYF. DNA for the CDR3: TGTGCCAGCAGCACTACGGGAAACACCATATATTTT.

V usage is TRBV7-2 and J usage is TRBJ2-5; D is perhaps TRBD2 (6 bases). Germline V CDR1 and CDR2: SGHTA, FQGNSA. The CDR3 totals 13 residues. V was clipped by 3 bases and J by 5 bases, with 10 bases between them. The CDR3 coding sequence is TGTGCCAGCAGCTTTGCGGGATCGGAGACCCAGTACTTC. Amino acid sequence: CASSFAGSETQYF.

The genes are TRBV27 and TRBJ2-7; TRBD2 agrees at 9 bases. Germline CDR1 reads MNHEY; CDR2 reads SMNVEV (reference sequence). The CDR3 is 13 residues long. Trimming cost V 6 bases and J 2 bases; bases outside gene matches: 2. The CDR3 nucleotides are TGTGCCAGCAGCAGGACTAGCGCCTACGAGCAGTACTTC. Its translation is CASSRTSAYEQYF.

V is TRBV2 and J is TRBJ2-5; 9 nucleotides match TRBD2. Germline trimming cut 10 bases from V and 0 bases from J; bases unmatched to any gene: 9. This CDR3 has 15 residues. CDR1 SNHLY and CDR2 FYNNEI come from the germline V gene. This CDR3 is CATPMEREDQETQYF. The CDR3 region has the DNA TGTGCCACCCCGATGGAGCGGGAGGACCAAGAGACCCAGTACTTC.